A selection of T cell receptor beta chains follows, all from one sample in a study of blood T cell repertoires in COVID-19. The repertoire was sequenced with immunoSEQ multiplex PCR; TCRdb's copy has only in-frame clones and lacks some. In the table there are 150,000 to 170,000 clones, 76% of which are singletons. Sample: peripheral blood. The receptors originated from a woman aged 80 or over with acute or convalescent COVID-19. Both conserved end residues are part of each CDR3. The D gene is left open where the match is weak. Some rows have no size entry. The others give once, few or many, or a class for an expanded clone.

clone size,D gene,J gene,V gene,CDR3 protein,CDR3 DNA
once,TRBD1,TRBJ1-2,TRBV19,CASSEYRGLGYGYTF,TGTGCCAGTAGTGAATACAGGGGGCTGGGCTATGGCTACACCTTC
NA,NA,TRBJ1-1,TRBV5-1,CASSLERANTEAFF,TGCGCCAGCAGCTTGGAACGCGCGAACACTGAAGCTTTCTTT
NA,NA,TRBJ1-4,TRBV5-1,CASRWAGQSANEKLFF,TGCGCCAGCCGTTGGGCAGGTCAATCTGCCAATGAAAAACTGTTTTTT
NA,TRBD1,TRBJ1-3,TRBV20-1,CSASEGQGTGNTIYF,TGCAGTGCTAGTGAGGGACAGGGTACAGGAAACACCATATATTTT
NA,TRBD1,TRBJ1-2,TRBV18,CASSPGQGALYGYTF,TGTGCCAGCTCACCGGGACAGGGGGCTCTCTATGGCTACACCTTC
NA,TRBD1,TRBJ2-7,TRBV6-5,CASRMDRPAYEQYF,TGTGCCAGCAGGATGGACAGGCCTGCCTACGAGCAGTACTTC
NA,TRBD1,TRBJ1-2,TRBV18,CASLQGADYGYTF,TGTGCCAGCTTGCAGGGGGCTGACTATGGCTACACCTTC
few,NA,TRBJ2-7,TRBV10-3,CAISVTGSLFTSYEQYF,TGTGCCATCAGTGTGACAGGATCTTTATTTACCTCCTACGAGCAGTACTTC
few,NA,TRBJ1-1,TRBV29-1,CSFRRGTVGAFF,TGCAGCTTCCGCCGCGGGACTGTGGGAGCTTTCTTT
NA,NA,TRBJ1-1,TRBV3-1/TRBV3-2,CASSQGTANTEAFF,TGTGCCAGCAGCCAAGGGACAGCGAACACTGAAGCTTTCTTT
NA,TRBD1,TRBJ2-3,TRBV13,CASSFGQGAGDTQYF,TGTGCCAGCAGCTTTGGACAGGGGGCAGGAGATACGCAGTATTTT
few,TRBD1,TRBJ1-2,TRBV7-9,CASSLTPTGVSGYTF,TGTGCCAGCAGCTTAACCCCCACAGGGGTGAGTGGCTACACCTTC
NA,TRBD1,TRBJ2-7,TRBV10-3,CAISESQGEFYEQYF,TGTGCCATCAGTGAGTCCCAGGGGGAATTCTACGAGCAGTACTTC
NA,NA,TRBJ1-1,TRBV30,CAWSVTGKMNTEAFF,TGTGCCTGGAGTGTAACAGGGAAAATGAACACTGAAGCTTTCTTT
NA,NA,TRBJ2-2,TRBV9,CASSVGPETNTGELFF,TGTGCCAGCAGCGTAGGCCCAGAAACGAACACCGGGGAGCTGTTTTTT
NA,NA,TRBJ2-2,TRBV5-1,CASSSSGVNTGELFF,TGCGCCAGCAGCTCGTCGGGAGTCAACACCGGGGAGCTGTTTTTT
NA,TRBD1,TRBJ2-7,TRBV5-1,CASSRDRDGEQYF,TGCGCCAGCAGCAGGGACAGGGACGGCGAGCAGTACTTC
NA,TRBD1,TRBJ2-7,TRBV2,CASSSGQDAYEQYF,TGTGCCAGCAGTTCGGGACAGGACGCCTACGAGCAGTACTTC
NA,TRBD1,TRBJ1-2,TRBV30,CAWSVDDRAGYTF,TGTGCCTGGAGTGTGGACGACAGGGCAGGCTACACCTTC
few,NA,TRBJ1-2,TRBV29-1,CSVAPTGGGLGGYTF,TGCAGCGTTGCTCCGACAGGTGGGGGTCTGGGTGGCTACACCTTC